The rows below give T cell receptor beta chains drawn from one sample of a study of shared clonotypes between healthy human individuals. Clones were sequenced by immunoSEQ multiplex PCR, and TCRdb holds only the in-frame ones, with some missing. The sample gives roughly 700,000 clones, approximately 79% of which show up once; 1.5% to 2% is in the top ten. The sequenced sample consisted of memory CD4+ T cells sorted from blood. The receptor source for this set is a woman aged 25 to 45 in good health. Both conserved end residues are part of each CDR3. Part of the rows lack a size; the others show once, few, many or a class for expanded clones.

V	size	CDR3
TRBV6-6	NA	CASSIGLVNTEAFF
TRBV23-1	NA	CASSQSNRQGARQPQHF
TRBV28	NA	CASSLAPAPYEQYF
TRBV11-3	NA	CASSLAGTPLTNYGYTF
TRBV7-9	few	CASSLAQSGVEQFF
TRBV5-1	NA	CASSPSTDTQYF
TRBV27	NA	CASSLASGSYEQYF
TRBV5-1	NA	CASSWDGGGQPQHF
TRBV27	NA	CASSSPGGHGELFF
TRBV2	once	CASSERRGGPYEQYF
TRBV18	NA	CASSPRQGVYEQYF